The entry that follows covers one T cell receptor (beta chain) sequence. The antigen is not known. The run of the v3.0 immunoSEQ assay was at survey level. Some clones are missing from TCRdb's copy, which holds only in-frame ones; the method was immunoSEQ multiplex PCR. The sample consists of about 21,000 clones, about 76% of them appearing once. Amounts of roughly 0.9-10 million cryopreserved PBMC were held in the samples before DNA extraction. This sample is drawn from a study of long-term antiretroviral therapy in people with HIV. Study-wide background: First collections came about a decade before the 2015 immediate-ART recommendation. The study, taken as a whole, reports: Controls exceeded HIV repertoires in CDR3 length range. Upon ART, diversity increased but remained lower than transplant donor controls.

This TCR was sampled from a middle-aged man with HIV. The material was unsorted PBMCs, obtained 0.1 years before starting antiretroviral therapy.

For the CDR3, the DNA is TGTGCCAGCAGGCTGGGACACCTCCAAGAGACCCAGTACTTC. It encodes CASRLGHLQETQYF. V usage is TRBV6-6 and J usage is TRBJ2-5; tentative D call: TRBD1 (6 bases). Germline V gene data show CDR1 as MNHNY and CDR2 as SVGAGI (reference sequence). V was clipped by 6 bases and J by 1 base, with 12 bases between them. This CDR3 is 14 amino acids long.